The clone carrying this TCR beta chain has ten or more counts. Its antigen is unidentified. This sample was included in a study of T cells in Graves' hyperthyroidism and ophthalmopathy. Study-wide results and limits: Most thyroid clonotypes that were expanded above 0.001 also turned up in blood. A model using 13 V-J features told ophthalmopathy apart from stable hyperthyroidism.

The V and J ends lost 1 base and 2 bases, in that order; junction bases with no gene match: 3. This CDR3 region has 16 residues. Germline CDR1 is SNHLY and CDR2 is FYNNEI. Authors of the study amplified TCR beta CDR3 regions from RNA transcripts. HTBI primers drove first-round RT-PCR of the TCR CDR3. TCRdb reprocessed the multiplex PCR reads via MiXCR and lists one record per CDR3 protein. Altogether nearly 600,000 distinct CDR3 sequences are present, approximately 15% being singletons, with the ten largest covering 6.5% to 9%. Patients were excluded for uncontrolled infection, other autoimmune disease, pregnancy or lactation. PBMCs came from 10 ml fresh peripheral blood.

This chain uses TRBV2 with TRBJ2-1; the match to TRBD1 covers 9 bases. The receptor comes from a woman younger than 35 with Graves' ophthalmopathy. The source material was blood. CDR3 loop: CASSEGRQGAYNEQFF. The CDR3 DNA reads TGTGCCAGCAGTGAAGGTCGACAGGGGGCCTACAATGAGCAGTTCTTC.